These T cell receptor beta chains were read from a single sample in a study of blood T cell repertoires in COVID-19. Using immunoSEQ multiplex PCR, the repertoire was profiled, and TCRdb retains in-frame clones only, with some absent. The sample carries 250,000 to 350,000 clones, around 87% recorded once. The specimen sequenced was peripheral blood. These receptors all come from a man aged 18-30 years with active or convalescent COVID-19. CDR3s include the opening cysteine and the closing phenylalanine or tryptophan. A D gene is named only where the DNA matches it firmly. Only some rows state a clone size, as once, few, many or a class for expanded clones.

CASSSRWPSNQPQHF | TGTGCCAGCAGCTCCCGTTGGCCCAGCAATCAGCCCCAGCATTTT | - | TRBJ1-5 | TRBV5-6 | -
CASSSQPQHF | TGTGCCAGCAGCAGTCAGCCCCAGCATTTT | - | TRBJ1-5 | TRBV6-5 | -
CASMFVSSYNSPLHF | TGTGCCAGCATGTTCGTGAGCTCCTATAATTCACCCCTCCACTTT | - | TRBJ1-6 | TRBV2 | -
CASSLAAGGETQYF | TGTGCCAGCAGCTTGGCCGCGGGGGGAGAGACCCAGTACTTC | TRBD2 | TRBJ2-5 | TRBV5-4 | -
CASREKVKNTEAFF | TGTGCCAGTAGGGAGAAGGTTAAGAACACTGAAGCTTTCTTT | - | TRBJ1-1 | TRBV19 | -
CASSYYSTNTEAFF | TGTGCCAGCAGTTACTACAGTACGAACACTGAAGCTTTCTTT | - | TRBJ1-1 | TRBV6-5 | -
CASSFAPPGTAEETQYF | TGCGCCAGCAGCTTCGCCCCCCCAGGGACAGCAGAAGAGACCCAGTACTTC | TRBD1 | TRBJ2-5 | TRBV5-1 | -
CASSLGQGWSEKLFF | TGTGCCAGCAGCTTAGGCCAGGGGTGGTCCGAAAAACTGTTTTTT | - | TRBJ1-4 | TRBV7-6 | few
CASSPVARGPYNEQFF | TGTGCCAGCAGCCCCGTAGCAAGGGGGCCTTACAATGAGCAGTTCTTC | TRBD1 | TRBJ2-1 | TRBV11-2 | -
CASKQGLGAYEQYF | TGCGCCAGCAAACAGGGACTAGGTGCCTACGAGCAGTACTTC | TRBD2 | TRBJ2-7 | TRBV5-1 | -
CASSPRTSGYEQYF | TGTGCCAGCAGCCCTCGGACTAGCGGCTACGAGCAGTACTTC | TRBD2 | TRBJ2-7 | TRBV9 | -
CASSPSVLPVF | TGTGCCAGCAGCCCTTCCGTGCTCCCAGTCTTC | - | TRBJ2-1 | TRBV7-9 | few
CASTPVPPGGGGYTF | TGTGCCAGTACCCCCGTCCCTCCAGGGGGAGGTGGCTACACCTTC | TRBD1 | TRBJ1-2 | TRBV18 | -
CASSPATGGASQYF | TGTGCCAGCAGCCCCGCGACAGGGGGCGCATCCCAGTACTTC | TRBD1 | TRBJ2-5 | TRBV14 | -
CASSVDRATYNEQFF | TGTGCCAGCAGCGTAGACAGGGCCACCTACAATGAGCAGTTCTTC | - | TRBJ2-1 | TRBV9 | once
CASSSSRDRWGKLFF | TGTGCCAGCAGCTCCTCCCGGGACAGGTGGGGGAAACTGTTTTTT | TRBD1 | TRBJ1-4 | TRBV7-6 | -
CASRQDRSHNEKLFF | TGTGCCAGCAGACAAGACAGGAGTCATAATGAAAAACTGTTTTTT | - | TRBJ1-4 | TRBV6-5 | -
CASSHRRSDPASRQFF | TGTGCCAGCAGCCACCGGAGGTCGGATCCCGCATCTCGACAGTTCTTC | - | TRBJ2-1 | TRBV7-9 | -
CASRPRGVGYTEAFF | TGTGCCAGCAGACCACGGGGGGTTGGGTACACTGAAGCTTTCTTT | - | TRBJ1-1 | TRBV5-8 | -
CAIKGQGNQPQHF | TGTGCCATCAAGGGACAGGGGAATCAGCCCCAGCATTTT | TRBD1 | TRBJ1-5 | TRBV10-3 | -
CASSEGVGSYEQYF | TGTGCCAGCAGCGAAGGGGTGGGATCCTACGAGCAGTACTTC | - | TRBJ2-7 | TRBV9 | once
CASSLGGLGGFRYNEQFF | TGTGCCAGCAGCTTAGGGGGCTTGGGAGGGTTTCGCTACAATGAGCAGTTCTTC | TRBD2 | TRBJ2-1 | TRBV7-9 | -
CASSLGERQFF | TGTGCCAGCAGTTTGGGCGAAAGGCAGTTCTTC | - | TRBJ2-1 | TRBV12-3/TRBV12-4 | -
CASTLVGSNAQHF | TGTGCCAGCACCCTGGTGGGGAGCAACGCCCAGCATTTT | - | TRBJ1-5 | TRBV12-3/TRBV12-4 | -
CASSDQRRKYSNQPQHF | TGTGCCAGCAGTGACCAAAGGCGGAAATATAGCAATCAGCCCCAGCATTTT | - | TRBJ1-5 | TRBV6-4 | -
CSASFSGRSPYEQYF | TGCAGTGCTAGTTTTAGCGGGAGGTCTCCCTACGAGCAGTACTTC | TRBD2 | TRBJ2-7 | TRBV20-1 | -
CASSGRTGEGNEQYF | TGTGCCAGCAGCGGACGGACAGGGGAAGGTAACGAGCAGTACTTC | TRBD1 | TRBJ2-7 | TRBV11-3 | -
CASSLARLAGGTDTQYF | TGTGCCAGCAGCTTAGCTCGGCTAGCGGGGGGAACAGATACGCAGTATTTT | TRBD2 | TRBJ2-3 | TRBV13 | -